One and the same sample provided the 15 T cell receptor beta chains below, sequenced in a study of CD8+ T cells in alopecia areata. Reverse transcribed after extraction, RNA yielded cDNA as the sequencing template. Using immunoSEQ multiplex PCR, the repertoire was profiled, and TCRdb retains in-frame clones only, with some absent. The table lists about 7,900 clones, 55% of them singletons. Peripheral blood and lesional scalp punch biopsies were taken from alopecia areata patients. The starting material was skin, obtained at week 0. The receptors were sampled from a human donor with alopecia areata.

The rearrangement links TRBV4-2 to TRBJ2-7; 7 bases are shared with TRBD2. With 3 bases clipped from V and 6 bases from J, the junction kept 14 bases outside the gene matches. The V gene's germline CDR1 is LGHNA and CDR2 YNFKEQ. The CDR3 is made up of 16 amino acids. DNA of the CDR3: TGTGCCAGCAGCCAGGGCATCGGACTAGGGGCGCCCGAGCAGTACTTC. Translation gives CASSQGIGLGAPEQYF.

V gene TRBV12-5 combines with J gene TRBJ2-3; D uncertain. The CDR3 runs to 12 residues. Trimming cost V 1 base and J 8 bases, with 7 bases left between them. The V gene's germline CDR1 is LGHNT and CDR2 FRNRAP. This CDR3 is CASGLGLITQYF. CDR3 bases: TGTGCTAGTGGTTTGGGCCTGATTACGCAGTATTTT.

This chain connects TRBV6-5 to TRBJ2-7; a weak D match, TRBD1 (5 bases). The germline gives CDR1 MNHEY, CDR2 SVGAGI. Trimming took 6 bases from V and 5 from J, leaving 17 bases between them. The CDR3 spans 14 residues. The CDR3 protein is CASSLYGAHHEQYF. The CDR3 coding sequence is TGTGCCAGCAGCTTATATGGGGCGCACCACGAGCAGTACTTC.

As regards this clone: The sample holds other DNA sequences that translate to the same CDR3. The rearrangement joins TRBV14 to TRBJ1-2; no firm D call. V was shortened by 2 bases and J by 0 bases, with 4 bases between the two germline ends. The germline V gene encodes CDR1 SGHDN and CDR2 FVKESK. The CDR3 has 13 residues. Here the CDR3 DNA reads TGTGCCAGCAGCCAAAGAGCTAACTATGGCTACACCTTC. Its translation is CASSQRANYGYTF. Full variable domain (remainder filled in from reference TRBV14 and TRBJ1-2): EAGVTQFPSHSVIEKGQTVTLRCDPISGHDNLYWYRRVMGKEIKFLLHFVKESKQDESGMPNNRFLAERTGGTYSTLKVQPAELEDSGVYFCASSQRANYGYTFGSGTRLTVV.

CDR3 bases: TGTGCCTGGAGTCCAACCGGGACAGGGGCGAGGGAGCAGTACTTC. Its protein is CAWSPTGTGAREQYF. This chain connects TRBV30 to TRBJ2-7; TRBD1 agrees at 10 bases. Trimming at V came to 2 bases and at J to 7 bases, leaving 11 bases not matched to a gene. The germline V gene has CDR1 GTSNPN and CDR2 SVGIG (reference sequence). This CDR3 has 15 residues.

The chain joins TRBV20-1 to TRBJ1-2; D is undetermined. Germline V gene lookup returns CDR1 DFQATT and CDR2 SNEGSKA (reference sequence). V lost 6 bases to trimming and J lost 14 bases, with 16 bases between them. This CDR3 has 10 residues. This CDR3 reads CSARTELGTF. CDR3 sequence (DNA): TGCAGTGCCCGGACCGAACTCGGAACCTTC.

This chain uses TRBV9 with TRBJ2-1, with D hard to call. With 3 bases removed from V and 8 bases from J, the gap between germline ends came to 9 bases. Germline V gene lookup returns CDR1 SGDLS and CDR2 YYNGEE. The CDR3 is 12 residues long. The CDR3 DNA sequence: TGTGCCAGCAGCGGTCTTTGGGATGAGCAGTTCTTC. This gives the protein CASSGLWDEQFF.

This clone appeared a single time. DNA for the CDR3: TGTGCCTGGCGGAAGGGACTAGCGGGCGAAAACAATGAGCAGTTCTTC. The encoded protein is CAWRKGLAGENNEQFF. The chain is built from TRBV30 and TRBJ2-1, with 12 nucleotides matching TRBD2. CDR3 size: 16 residues. The ends lost 5 bases at V and 5 bases at J; junction bases unmatched: 10. Germline loops: CDR1 GTSNPN, CDR2 SVGIG (reference sequence).

The chain links TRBV19 to TRBJ1-1, with D possibly matching TRBD1 (6 bases). Germline CDR1 reads LNHDA; CDR2 reads SQIVND (reference sequence). Between the trimmed V and J ends, which lost 6 bases and 5 bases, there was a span of 16 bases. CDR3 size: 14 residues. This CDR3 reads CASRLGGPGTEAFF. In DNA form, the CDR3 reads TGTGCCAGTAGATTGGGGGGGCCGGGGACTGAAGCTTTCTTT.

V and J are TRBV5-4 and TRBJ2-5; 8 nucleotides line up with TRBD2. CDR3 length equals 14 residues. The V gene's germline CDR1 is SGHNT and CDR2 YYREEE (reference sequence). With 4 bases clipped from V and 2 bases from J, the junction kept 4 bases outside the gene matches. The CDR3 is CASSQTSDQETQYF. The CDR3, as DNA: TGTGCCAGCAGCCAGACTAGCGATCAAGAGACCCAGTACTTC.

V gene TRBV15 combines with J gene TRBJ2-1, with D maybe TRBD2 (6 bases). This CDR3 region has 16 residues. The V and J ends lost 1 base and 7 bases respectively, with 17 bases between them. The germline V gene encodes CDR1 LNHNV and CDR2 YYDKDF (reference sequence). The chain's CDR3 is CATSRVSWGSGNEQFF. The CDR3 DNA is TGTGCCACCAGCAGAGTCTCATGGGGTAGCGGTAATGAGCAGTTCTTC.

This chain connects TRBV6-5 to TRBJ2-1; 8 bases align to TRBD2. The CDR3 is made up of 13 amino acids. Germline V gene data show CDR1 as MNHEY and CDR2 as SVGAGI. V was clipped by 7 bases and J by 4 bases; unmatched bases: 3. Written as DNA, the CDR3 is TGTGCCAGCAAGGGCGGGAGGTACAATGAGCAGTTCTTC. Its translation: CASKGGRYNEQFF.

CDR3 DNA sequence: TGTGCCAGCAGTGTCAAGTATGAGCAGTTCTTC. Translation: CASSVKYEQFF. The chain couples TRBV25-1 to TRBJ2-1, with D uncertain. In germline, CDR1 is MGHDK, CDR2 SYGVNS. There are 11 residues in the CDR3. Trimming left V 4 bases short and J 8 bases short, with 6 bases between.

The chain links TRBV14 to TRBJ2-7; TRBD2 agrees at 7 bases. Unmatched junction bases numbered 8, after V lost 3 bases and J lost 3 bases. The CDR3 has 15 amino acids. Germline-derived CDR1 and CDR2 are SGHDN and FVKESK. CDR3 region: CASSQLASGRYEQYF. CDR3 DNA: TGTGCCAGCAGCCAGCTGGCTAGCGGACGCTACGAGCAGTACTTC.

V and J are TRBV30 and TRBJ2-1, with D uncertain. The CDR3 has 12 amino acids. Germline V CDR1 and CDR2: GTSNPN, SVGIG (reference sequence). V lost 2 bases, J lost 3 bases, and 5 bases lay in between. The CDR3 sequence: CAWSPLYNEQFF. The CDR3, as DNA: TGTGCCTGGAGTCCTCTCTACAATGAGCAGTTCTTC.